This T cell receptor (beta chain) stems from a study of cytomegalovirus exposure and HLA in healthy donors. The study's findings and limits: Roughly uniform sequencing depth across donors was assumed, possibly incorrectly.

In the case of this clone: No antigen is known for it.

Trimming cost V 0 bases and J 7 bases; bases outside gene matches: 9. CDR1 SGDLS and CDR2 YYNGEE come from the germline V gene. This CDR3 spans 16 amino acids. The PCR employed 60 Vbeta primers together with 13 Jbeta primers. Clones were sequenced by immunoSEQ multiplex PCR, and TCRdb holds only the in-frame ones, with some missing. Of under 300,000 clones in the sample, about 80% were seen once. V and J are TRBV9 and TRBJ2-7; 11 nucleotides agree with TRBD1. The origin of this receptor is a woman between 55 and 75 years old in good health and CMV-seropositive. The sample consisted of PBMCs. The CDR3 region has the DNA TGTGCCAGCAGCGTAGGGGTTGGACAGGGGGCGGGTGAGCAGTACTTC. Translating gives CASSVGVGQGAGEQYF.